This T cell receptor (beta chain) stems from a study of CD8 T cells in Susac syndrome. The V gene lost 6 bases and the J gene lost 0 bases, with 11 bases spanning the gap. Germline assignment: CDR1 LGHDT and CDR2 YNNKEL (reference sequence). The CDR3 is 14 residues long. High-throughput TCR beta sequencing covered peripheral CD8+ and CD4+ T cells. Random hexamers were used to reverse transcribe an amount of roughly 0.45 to 1 ug RNA. TCRdb used MiXCR to reprocess the immunoSEQ multiplex PCR reads, holding one entry per CDR3 protein. The sample has about 73,000 distinct CDR3 sequences; approximately 95% are singletons.

The J gene is TRBJ2-5, the V gene TRBV3-1; the D is unclear. The sequence derives from a human donor with multiple sclerosis. Sequencing was carried out using CD8+ T cells from PBMCs. For the CDR3, the DNA is TGTGCCAGCAGTCCTAAATCGTACCAAGAGACCCAGTACTTC. It yields the protein CASSPKSYQETQYF.